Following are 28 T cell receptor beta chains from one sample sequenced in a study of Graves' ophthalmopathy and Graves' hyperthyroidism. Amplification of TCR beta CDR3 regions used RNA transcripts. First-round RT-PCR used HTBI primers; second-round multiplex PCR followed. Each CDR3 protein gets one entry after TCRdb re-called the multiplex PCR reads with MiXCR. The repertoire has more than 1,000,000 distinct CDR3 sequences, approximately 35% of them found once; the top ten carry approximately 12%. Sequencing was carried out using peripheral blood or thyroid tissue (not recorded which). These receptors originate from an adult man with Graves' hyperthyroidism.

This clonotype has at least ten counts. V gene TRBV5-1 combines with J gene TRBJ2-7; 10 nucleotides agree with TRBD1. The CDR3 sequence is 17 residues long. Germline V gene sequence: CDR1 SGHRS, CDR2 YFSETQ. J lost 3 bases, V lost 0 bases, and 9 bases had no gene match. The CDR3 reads CASSLEGSGTGDYEQYF. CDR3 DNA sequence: TGCGCCAGCAGCTTGGAGGGTTCCGGGACAGGGGACTACGAGCAGTACTTC.

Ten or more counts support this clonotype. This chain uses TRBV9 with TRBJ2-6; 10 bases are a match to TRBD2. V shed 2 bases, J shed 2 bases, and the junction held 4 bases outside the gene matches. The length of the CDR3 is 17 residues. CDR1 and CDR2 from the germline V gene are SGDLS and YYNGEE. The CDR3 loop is CASSVASGSTGANVLTF. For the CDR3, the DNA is TGTGCCAGCAGCGTGGCTAGCGGGAGTACTGGGGCCAACGTCCTGACTTTC.

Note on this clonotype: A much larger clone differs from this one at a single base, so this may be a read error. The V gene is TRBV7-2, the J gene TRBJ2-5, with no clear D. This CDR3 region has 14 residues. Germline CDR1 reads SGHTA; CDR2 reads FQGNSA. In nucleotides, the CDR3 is TGTGCCAGCAGCTCCTCGAGGACCGGAGAGACCAAGTACTTC. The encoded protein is CASSSSRTGETKYF.

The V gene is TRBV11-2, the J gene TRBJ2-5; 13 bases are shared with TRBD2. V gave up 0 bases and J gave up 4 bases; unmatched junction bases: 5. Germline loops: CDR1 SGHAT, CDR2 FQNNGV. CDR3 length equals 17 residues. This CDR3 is CASSLDRTSGGGETQYF. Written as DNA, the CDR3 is TGTGCCAGCAGCTTAGATCGGACTAGCGGGGGAGGAGAGACCCAGTACTTC.

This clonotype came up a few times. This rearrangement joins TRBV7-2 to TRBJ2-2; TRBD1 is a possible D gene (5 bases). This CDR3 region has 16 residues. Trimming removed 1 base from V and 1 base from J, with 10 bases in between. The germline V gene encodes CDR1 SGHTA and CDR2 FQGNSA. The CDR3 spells CASSLVPRVNTGELFF. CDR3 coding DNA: TGTGCCAGCAGCTTAGTACCCAGGGTGAACACCGGGGAGCTGTTTTTT.

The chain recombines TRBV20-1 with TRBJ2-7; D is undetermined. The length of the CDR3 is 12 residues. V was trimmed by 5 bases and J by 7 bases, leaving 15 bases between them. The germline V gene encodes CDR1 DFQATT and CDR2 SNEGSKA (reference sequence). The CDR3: CSAGPPDGEQYF. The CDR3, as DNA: TGCAGTGCTGGCCCCCCGGATGGGGAGCAGTACTTC.

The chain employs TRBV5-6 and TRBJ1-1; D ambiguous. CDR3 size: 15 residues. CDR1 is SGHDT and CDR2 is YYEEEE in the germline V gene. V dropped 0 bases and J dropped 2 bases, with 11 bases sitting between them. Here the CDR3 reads CASSLVGYSNTEAFF. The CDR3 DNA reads TGTGCCAGCAGCTTGGTGGGGTACTCTAACACTGAAGCTTTCTTT.

The CDR3 loop is CATRSRGTGNTIYF. In DNA form, the CDR3 reads TGTGCCACCAGGAGCCGGGGCACTGGAAACACCATATATTTT. The chain carries TRBV15 and TRBJ1-3; TRBD1 is a possible D gene (5 bases). This CDR3 contains 14 residues. CDR1 is LNHNV, CDR2 YYDKDF, per germline (reference sequence). Trimming pared 6 bases from V and 2 bases from J, leaving 11 bases between.

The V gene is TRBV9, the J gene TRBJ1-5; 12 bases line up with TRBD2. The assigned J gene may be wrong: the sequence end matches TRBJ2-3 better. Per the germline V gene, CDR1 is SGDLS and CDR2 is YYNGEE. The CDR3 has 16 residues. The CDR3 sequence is CASSVLAGGPPDTQYF. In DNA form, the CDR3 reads TGTGCCAGCAGCGTACTAGCGGGGGGGCCTCCAGATACGCAGTATTTT.

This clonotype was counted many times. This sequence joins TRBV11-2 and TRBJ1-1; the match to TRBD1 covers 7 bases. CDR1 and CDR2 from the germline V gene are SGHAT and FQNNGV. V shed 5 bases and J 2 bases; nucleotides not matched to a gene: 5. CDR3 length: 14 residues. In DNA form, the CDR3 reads TGTGCCAGCAGCGTACGACAGGGCAACACTGAAGCTTTCTTT. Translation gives CASSVRQGNTEAFF.

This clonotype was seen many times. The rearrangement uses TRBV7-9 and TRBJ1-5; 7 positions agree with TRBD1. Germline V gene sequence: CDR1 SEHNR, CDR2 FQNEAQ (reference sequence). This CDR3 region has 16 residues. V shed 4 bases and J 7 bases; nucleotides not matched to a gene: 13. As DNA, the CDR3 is TGTGCCAGCAGCTCAGGGCCCTTGACAGGGCGACAGCCCCAGCATTTT. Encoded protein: CASSSGPLTGRQPQHF.

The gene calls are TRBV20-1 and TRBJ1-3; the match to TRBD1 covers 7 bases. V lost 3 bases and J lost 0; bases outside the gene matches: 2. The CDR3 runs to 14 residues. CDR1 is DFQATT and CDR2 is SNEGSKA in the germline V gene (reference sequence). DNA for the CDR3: TGCAGTGCTAGGACAGGGCGCTCTGGAAACACCATATATTTT. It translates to CSARTGRSGNTIYF.

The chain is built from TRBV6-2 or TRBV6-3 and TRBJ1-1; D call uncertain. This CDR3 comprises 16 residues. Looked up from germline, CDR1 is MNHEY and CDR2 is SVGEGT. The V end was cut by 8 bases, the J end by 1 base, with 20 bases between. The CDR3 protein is CASRIMREERNTEAFF. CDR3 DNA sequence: TGTGCCAGCCGAATTATGAGGGAAGAGAGGAACACTGAAGCTTTCTTT.

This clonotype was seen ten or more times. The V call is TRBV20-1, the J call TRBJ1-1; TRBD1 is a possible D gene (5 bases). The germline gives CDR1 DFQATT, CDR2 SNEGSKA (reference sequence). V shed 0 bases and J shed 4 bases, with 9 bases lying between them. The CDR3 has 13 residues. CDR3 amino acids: CSARDTQGTEAFF. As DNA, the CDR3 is TGCAGTGCTAGAGATACTCAGGGCACTGAAGCTTTCTTT.

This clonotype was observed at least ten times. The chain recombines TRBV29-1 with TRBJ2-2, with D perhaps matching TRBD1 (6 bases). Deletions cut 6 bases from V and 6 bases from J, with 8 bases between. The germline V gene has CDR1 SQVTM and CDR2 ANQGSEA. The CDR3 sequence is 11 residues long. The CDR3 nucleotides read TGCAGCGTCGCAGGGGCCGGGGAGCTGTTTTTT. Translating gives CSVAGAGELFF.

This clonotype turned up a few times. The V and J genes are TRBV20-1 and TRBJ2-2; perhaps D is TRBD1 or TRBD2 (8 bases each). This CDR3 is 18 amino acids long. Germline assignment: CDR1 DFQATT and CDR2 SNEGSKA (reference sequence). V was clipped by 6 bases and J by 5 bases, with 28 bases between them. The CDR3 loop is CSARGPGTAGASTGELFF. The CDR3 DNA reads TGCAGTGCCAGGGGGCCGGGGACAGCGGGAGCGAGTACCGGGGAGCTGTTTTTT.

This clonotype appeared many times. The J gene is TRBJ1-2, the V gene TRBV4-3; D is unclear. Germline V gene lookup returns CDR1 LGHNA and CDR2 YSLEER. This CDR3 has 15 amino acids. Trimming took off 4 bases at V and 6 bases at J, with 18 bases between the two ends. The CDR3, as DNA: TGCGCCAGCAGCCCGTTCGCTGAGAAGACCGATGGCTACACCTTC. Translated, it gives CASSPFAEKTDGYTF.

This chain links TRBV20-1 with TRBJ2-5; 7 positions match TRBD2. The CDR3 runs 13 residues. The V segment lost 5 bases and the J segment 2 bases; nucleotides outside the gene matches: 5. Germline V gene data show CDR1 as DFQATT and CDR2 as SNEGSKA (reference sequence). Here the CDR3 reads CSAEVGGQETQYF. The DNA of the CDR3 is TGCAGTGCTGAGGTGGGGGGGCAAGAGACCCAGTACTTC.

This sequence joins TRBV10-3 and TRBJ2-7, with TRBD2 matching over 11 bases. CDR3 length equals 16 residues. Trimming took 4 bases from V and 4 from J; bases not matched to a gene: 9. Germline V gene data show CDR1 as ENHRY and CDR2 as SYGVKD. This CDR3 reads CAISVTGTSGLYEQYF. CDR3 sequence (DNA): TGTGCCATCAGTGTGACGGGGACTAGCGGACTATACGAGCAGTACTTC.

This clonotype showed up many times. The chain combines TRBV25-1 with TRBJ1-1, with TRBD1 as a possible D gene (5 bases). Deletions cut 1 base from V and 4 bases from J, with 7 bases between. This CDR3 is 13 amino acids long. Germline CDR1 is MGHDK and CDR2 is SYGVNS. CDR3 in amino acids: CASSEWGGTEAFF. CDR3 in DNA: TGTGCCAGCAGTGAATGGGGGGGCACTGAAGCTTTCTTT.

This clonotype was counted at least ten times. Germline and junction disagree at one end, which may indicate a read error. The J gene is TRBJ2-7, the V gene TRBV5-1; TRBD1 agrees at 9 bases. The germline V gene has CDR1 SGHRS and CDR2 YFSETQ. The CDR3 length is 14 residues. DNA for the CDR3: TGTGCCAGCAGCCCGGGACAGGGTTACTACGAGCAGTACTTC. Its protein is CASSPGQGYYEQYF.

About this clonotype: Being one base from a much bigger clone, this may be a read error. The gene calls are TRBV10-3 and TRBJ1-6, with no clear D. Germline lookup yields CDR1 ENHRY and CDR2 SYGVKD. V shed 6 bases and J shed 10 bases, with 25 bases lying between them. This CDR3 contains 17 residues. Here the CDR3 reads CAISYSPGADFPSPLHF. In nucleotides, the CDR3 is TGTGCCATCAGCTATTCACCCGGTGCCGACTTTCCCTCACCCCTCCACTTT.

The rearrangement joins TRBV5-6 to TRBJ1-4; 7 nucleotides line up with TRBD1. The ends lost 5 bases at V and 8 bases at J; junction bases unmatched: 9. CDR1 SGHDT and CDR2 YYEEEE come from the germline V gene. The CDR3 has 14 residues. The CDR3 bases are TGTGCCAGCAGTTCTAGACAGGGTGGAGAAAAACTGTTTTTT. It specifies CASSSRQGGEKLFF. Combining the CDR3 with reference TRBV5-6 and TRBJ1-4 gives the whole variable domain DAGVTQSPTHLIKTRGQQVTLRCSPKSGHDTVSWYQQALGQGPQFIFQYYEEEERQRGNFPDRFSGHQFPNYSSELNVNALLLGDSALYLCASSSRQGGEKLFFGSGTQLSVL.

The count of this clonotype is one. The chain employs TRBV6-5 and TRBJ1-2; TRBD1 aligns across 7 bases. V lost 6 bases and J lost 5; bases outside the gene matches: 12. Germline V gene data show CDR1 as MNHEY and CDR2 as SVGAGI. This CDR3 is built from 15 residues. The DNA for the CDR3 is TGTGCCAGCAGCCCCTACAAAGACAGGGTTTATGGCTACACCTTC. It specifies CASSPYKDRVYGYTF.

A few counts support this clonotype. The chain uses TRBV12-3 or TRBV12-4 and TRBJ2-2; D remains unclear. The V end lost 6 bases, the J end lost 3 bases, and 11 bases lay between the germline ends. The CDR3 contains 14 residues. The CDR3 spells CASSRYSDTGELFF. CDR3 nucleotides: TGTGCCAGCAGCAGATACTCGGACACCGGGGAGCTGTTTTTT.

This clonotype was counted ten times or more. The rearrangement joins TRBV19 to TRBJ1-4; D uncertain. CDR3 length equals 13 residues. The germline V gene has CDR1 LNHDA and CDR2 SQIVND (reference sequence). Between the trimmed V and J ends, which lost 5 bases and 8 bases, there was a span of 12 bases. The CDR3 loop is CASSARVGEKLFF. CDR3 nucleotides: TGTGCCAGTAGTGCCCGTGTGGGGGAAAAACTGTTTTTT.

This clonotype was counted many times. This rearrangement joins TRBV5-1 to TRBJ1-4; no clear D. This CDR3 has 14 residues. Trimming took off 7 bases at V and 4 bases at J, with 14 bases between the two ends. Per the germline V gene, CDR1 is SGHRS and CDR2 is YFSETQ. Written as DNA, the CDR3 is TGCGCCAGCCGAACGAACAGCTATAATGAAAAACTGTTTTTT. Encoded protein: CASRTNSYNEKLFF. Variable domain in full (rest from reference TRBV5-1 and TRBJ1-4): KAGVTQTPRYLIKTRGQQVTLSCSPISGHRSVSWYQQTPGQGLQFLFEYFSETQRNKGNFPGRFSGRQFSNSRSEMNVSTLELGDSALYLCASRTNSYNEKLFFGSGTQLSVL.

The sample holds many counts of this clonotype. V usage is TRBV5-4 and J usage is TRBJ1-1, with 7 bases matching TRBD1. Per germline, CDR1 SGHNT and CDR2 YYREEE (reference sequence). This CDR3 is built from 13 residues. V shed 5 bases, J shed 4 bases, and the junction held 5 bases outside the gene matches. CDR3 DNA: TGTGCCAGCAGTCCAACAGGGGTCACTGAAGCTTTCTTT. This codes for CASSPTGVTEAFF.